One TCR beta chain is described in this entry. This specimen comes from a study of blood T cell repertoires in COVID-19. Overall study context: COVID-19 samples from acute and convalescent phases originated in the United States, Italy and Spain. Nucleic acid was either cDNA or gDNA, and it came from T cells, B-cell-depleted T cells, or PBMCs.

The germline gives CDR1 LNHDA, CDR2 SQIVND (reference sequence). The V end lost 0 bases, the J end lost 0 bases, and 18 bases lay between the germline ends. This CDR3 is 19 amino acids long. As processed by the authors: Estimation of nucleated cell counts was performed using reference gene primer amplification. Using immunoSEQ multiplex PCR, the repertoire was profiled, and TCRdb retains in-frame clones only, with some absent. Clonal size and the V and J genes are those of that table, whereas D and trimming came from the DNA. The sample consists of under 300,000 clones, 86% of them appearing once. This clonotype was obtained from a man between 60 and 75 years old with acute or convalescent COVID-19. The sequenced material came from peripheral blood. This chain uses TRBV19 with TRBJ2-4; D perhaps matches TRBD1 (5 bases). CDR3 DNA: TGTGCCAGTAGTATAGATGTTGACAGACCAGATCCAGCCAAAAACATTCAGTACTTC. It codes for CASSIDVDRPDPAKNIQYF.